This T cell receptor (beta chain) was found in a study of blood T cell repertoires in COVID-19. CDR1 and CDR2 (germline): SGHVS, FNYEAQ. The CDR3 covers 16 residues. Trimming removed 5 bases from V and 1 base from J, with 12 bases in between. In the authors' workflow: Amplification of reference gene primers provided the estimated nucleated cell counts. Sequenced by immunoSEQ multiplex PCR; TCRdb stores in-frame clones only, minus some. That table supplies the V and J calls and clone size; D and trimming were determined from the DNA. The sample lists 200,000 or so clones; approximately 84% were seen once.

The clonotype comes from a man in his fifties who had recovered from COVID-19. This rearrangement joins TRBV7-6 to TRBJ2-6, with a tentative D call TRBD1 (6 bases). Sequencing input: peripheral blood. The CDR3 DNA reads TGTGCCAGCAGCGCCCGGACAGCTTCTGGGGCCAACGTCCTGACTTTC. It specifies CASSARTASGANVLTF. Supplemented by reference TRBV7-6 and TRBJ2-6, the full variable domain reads GAGVSQSPRYKVTKRGQDVALRCDPISGHVSLYWYRQALGQGPEFLTYFNYEAQQDKSGLPNDRFSAERPEGSISTLTIQRTEQRDSAMYRCASSARTASGANVLTFGAGSRLTVL.